Listed below are T cell receptor beta chains from one sample, sequenced in a study of Ad26.COV2.S vaccination and SARS-CoV-2 variants. Measured with immunoSEQ multiplex PCR; TCRdb has only the in-frame clones, and not every one. The sample consists of 350,000 to 400,000 clones, more than 85% of them appearing once. The sequencing here drew on peripheral blood, taken in a trial of Ad26.COV2.S vaccine versus placebo. Source of these receptors: a person between 18 and 65 years old who received the Ad26.COV2.S COVID-19 vaccine or a placebo. Each CDR3 is given with its conserved first and last residue. D genes are given only for firm matches. Rows give clone size only sometimes, using once, few, many, or a class for an expanded clone.

d_call: .; v_call: TRBV19; j_call: TRBJ1-5; clone_size: .; cdr3_aa: CASNLRGGPQPQHF; cdr3_nt: TGTGCCAGTAACCTTCGCGGAGGACCTCAGCCCCAGCATTTT
d_call: .; v_call: TRBV6-5; j_call: TRBJ2-3; clone_size: .; cdr3_aa: CASDKLHTDTQYF; cdr3_nt: TGTGCCAGCGACAAACTACACACAGATACGCAGTATTTT
d_call: .; v_call: TRBV4-1; j_call: TRBJ2-7; clone_size: .; cdr3_aa: CASSQAYLEEQYF; cdr3_nt: TGCGCCAGCAGCCAAGCTTACCTGGAGGAGCAGTACTTC
d_call: .; v_call: TRBV6-5; j_call: TRBJ2-2; clone_size: .; cdr3_aa: CASSYSAVELGELFF; cdr3_nt: TGTGCCAGCAGTTACTCGGCCGTCGAGCTCGGGGAGCTGTTTTTT
d_call: .; v_call: TRBV10-2; j_call: TRBJ2-7; clone_size: .; cdr3_aa: CASSGGSVHEQYF; cdr3_nt: TGCGCCAGCAGCGGGGGCTCAGTCCACGAGCAGTACTTC
d_call: .; v_call: TRBV23-1; j_call: TRBJ1-2; clone_size: .; cdr3_aa: CASSPGGMCGYTF; cdr3_nt: TGCGCCAGCAGCCCTGGGGGCATGTGTGGCTACACCTTC
d_call: .; v_call: TRBV7-9; j_call: TRBJ1-1; clone_size: .; cdr3_aa: CASSLWVGNTEAFF; cdr3_nt: TGTGCCAGCAGCTTATGGGTCGGGAACACTGAAGCTTTCTTT
d_call: .; v_call: TRBV28; j_call: TRBJ2-7; clone_size: .; cdr3_aa: CASSTPGDRGAGQYF; cdr3_nt: TGTGCCAGCAGTACGCCGGGAGATAGGGGTGCCGGGCAGTACTTC
d_call: TRBD2; v_call: TRBV10-2; j_call: TRBJ2-5; clone_size: .; cdr3_aa: CASSELGRAQYF; cdr3_nt: TGCGCCAGCAGTGAGCTCGGGAGGGCCCAGTACTTC
d_call: TRBD1; v_call: TRBV10-3; j_call: TRBJ1-1; clone_size: once; cdr3_aa: CAISATGTGAYTEAFF; cdr3_nt: TGTGCCATCAGTGCGACCGGGACAGGGGCGTATACTGAAGCTTTCTTT
d_call: .; v_call: TRBV6-5; j_call: TRBJ1-3; clone_size: .; cdr3_aa: CASSPDGSSGNTIYF; cdr3_nt: TGTGCCAGCAGTCCAGACGGGAGCTCTGGAAACACCATATATTTT
d_call: .; v_call: TRBV25-1; j_call: TRBJ1-1; clone_size: .; cdr3_aa: CASSEWNTEAFF; cdr3_nt: TGTGCCAGCAGTGAATGGAACACTGAAGCTTTCTTT
d_call: .; v_call: TRBV7-2; j_call: TRBJ2-7; clone_size: .; cdr3_aa: CASSLPTGTVYEQYF; cdr3_nt: TGTGCCAGCAGCCTCCCTACCGGGACTGTTTACGAGCAGTACTTC
d_call: .; v_call: TRBV5-8; j_call: TRBJ1-1; clone_size: .; cdr3_aa: CASSLRREAGANTEAFF; cdr3_nt: TGTGCCAGCAGCTTGAGGAGGGAAGCCGGGGCGAACACTGAAGCTTTCTTT
d_call: TRBD1; v_call: TRBV7-6; j_call: TRBJ1-5; clone_size: .; cdr3_aa: CASSLGTGNSRNQPQHF; cdr3_nt: TGTGCCAGCAGCTTAGGGACAGGGAATAGTCGTAATCAGCCCCAGCATTTT
d_call: .; v_call: TRBV7-7; j_call: TRBJ1-1; clone_size: .; cdr3_aa: CASSPTGLTEAFF; cdr3_nt: TGTGCCAGCAGCCCCACAGGGCTGACTGAAGCTTTCTTT
d_call: .; v_call: TRBV19; j_call: TRBJ1-5; clone_size: .; cdr3_aa: CASSIVGQFSNQPQHF; cdr3_nt: TGTGCCAGTAGTATCGTTGGACAGTTTAGCAATCAGCCCCAGCATTTT
d_call: TRBD1; v_call: TRBV18; j_call: TRBJ2-7; clone_size: .; cdr3_aa: CASSPDRGPSYEQYF; cdr3_nt: TGTGCCAGCTCACCGGACAGGGGGCCGAGCTACGAGCAGTACTTC
d_call: .; v_call: TRBV7-9; j_call: TRBJ2-6; clone_size: .; cdr3_aa: CASSLRDWISGANVLTF; cdr3_nt: TGTGCCAGCAGCTTAAGGGACTGGATCTCTGGGGCCAACGTCCTGACTTTC
d_call: .; v_call: TRBV3-1/TRBV3-2; j_call: TRBJ1-2; clone_size: once; cdr3_aa: CASSQGGYGYTF; cdr3_nt: TGTGCCAGCAGCCAAGGAGGCTATGGCTACACCTTC
d_call: .; v_call: TRBV6-5; j_call: TRBJ1-1; clone_size: .; cdr3_aa: CASSSQWGGEAFF; cdr3_nt: TGTGCCAGCAGTTCCCAATGGGGGGGTGAAGCTTTCTTT
d_call: .; v_call: TRBV19; j_call: TRBJ1-2; clone_size: .; cdr3_aa: CASSYSRAYGYTF; cdr3_nt: TGTGCCAGTAGTTATAGCAGGGCTTATGGCTACACCTTC
d_call: TRBD2; v_call: TRBV11-2; j_call: TRBJ2-7; clone_size: .; cdr3_aa: CASSAPRGGTARAHEQYF; cdr3_nt: TGTGCCAGCAGCGCCCCCCGCGGGGGGACTGCAAGAGCCCACGAGCAGTACTTC
d_call: TRBD2; v_call: TRBV19; j_call: TRBJ2-3; clone_size: .; cdr3_aa: CASSPSSGVGADTQYF; cdr3_nt: TGTGCCAGTAGTCCTTCCAGCGGGGTCGGGGCAGATACGCAGTATTTT
d_call: TRBD1; v_call: TRBV13; j_call: TRBJ1-1; clone_size: .; cdr3_aa: CASSPEPMTGGSAEAFF; cdr3_nt: TGTGCCAGCAGCCCAGAACCAATGACAGGGGGCAGCGCTGAAGCTTTCTTT
d_call: .; v_call: TRBV7-8; j_call: TRBJ1-2; clone_size: .; cdr3_aa: CASSRMNYGYTF; cdr3_nt: TGTGCCAGCAGCCGAATGAACTATGGCTACACCTTC
d_call: .; v_call: TRBV4-1; j_call: TRBJ2-2; clone_size: .; cdr3_aa: CASLGVTGELFF; cdr3_nt: TGCGCCAGCCTTGGTGTAACCGGGGAGCTGTTTTTT
d_call: .; v_call: TRBV20-1; j_call: TRBJ1-2; clone_size: once; cdr3_aa: CSASSGLNYGYTF; cdr3_nt: TGCAGTGCTAGTTCAGGGCTTAACTATGGCTACACCTTC
d_call: .; v_call: TRBV7-9; j_call: TRBJ2-4; clone_size: .; cdr3_aa: CASSLGGQKNIQYF; cdr3_nt: TGTGCCAGCAGCCTCGGTGGGCAAAAAAACATTCAGTACTTC
d_call: .; v_call: TRBV5-1; j_call: TRBJ1-6; clone_size: few; cdr3_aa: CASRFRDPSSPLHF; cdr3_nt: TGCGCCAGCAGATTCAGGGACCCCTCTTCACCCCTCCACTTT
d_call: TRBD1; v_call: TRBV5-8; j_call: TRBJ2-7; clone_size: .; cdr3_aa: CASEENRGNEQYF; cdr3_nt: TGTGCCAGCGAGGAGAACAGGGGGAACGAGCAGTACTTC
d_call: TRBD1; v_call: TRBV28; j_call: TRBJ1-2; clone_size: .; cdr3_aa: CASSTAWTGGYGYTF; cdr3_nt: TGTGCCAGCAGTACAGCTTGGACAGGGGGCTATGGCTACACCTTC
d_call: .; v_call: TRBV5-1; j_call: TRBJ2-6; clone_size: .; cdr3_aa: CASSTGLRASGANVLTF; cdr3_nt: TGCGCCAGCAGCACGGGACTGAGAGCCTCTGGGGCCAACGTCCTGACTTTC
d_call: .; v_call: TRBV5-1; j_call: TRBJ1-1; clone_size: .; cdr3_aa: CASRRKAPEIRDTEAFF; cdr3_nt: TGCGCCAGCAGGAGAAAGGCTCCCGAAATTCGGGACACTGAAGCTTTCTTT
d_call: .; v_call: TRBV27; j_call: TRBJ1-4; clone_size: .; cdr3_aa: CASSLWGPKEKLFF; cdr3_nt: TGTGCCAGCAGTTTATGGGGACCGAAAGAAAAACTGTTTTTT
d_call: TRBD1; v_call: TRBV7-9; j_call: TRBJ1-6; clone_size: .; cdr3_aa: CASSPTTTGDSPLHF; cdr3_nt: TGTGCCAGCAGCCCGACGACAACAGGGGATTCACCCCTCCACTTT
d_call: TRBD1; v_call: TRBV13; j_call: TRBJ1-2; clone_size: .; cdr3_aa: CASSYEEGANSGYTF; cdr3_nt: TGTGCCAGCAGCTATGAGGAGGGGGCAAACTCTGGCTACACCTTC
d_call: .; v_call: TRBV27; j_call: TRBJ2-7; clone_size: .; cdr3_aa: CASSSYSGGGSYEQYF; cdr3_nt: TGTGCCAGCAGTTCCTATAGCGGTGGGGGGTCCTACGAGCAGTACTTC
d_call: .; v_call: TRBV4-3; j_call: TRBJ2-7; clone_size: few; cdr3_aa: CASSQDTRRTYEQYF; cdr3_nt: TGCGCCAGCAGCCAAGATACTCGGCGAACCTACGAGCAGTACTTC
d_call: TRBD1; v_call: TRBV19; j_call: TRBJ2-7; clone_size: .; cdr3_aa: CASSMGQGGEQYF; cdr3_nt: TGTGCCAGTAGTATGGGACAGGGGGGCGAGCAGTACTTC
d_call: .; v_call: TRBV3-1/TRBV3-2; j_call: TRBJ2-6; clone_size: .; cdr3_aa: CASSQGSGANVLTF; cdr3_nt: TGTGCCAGCAGCCAAGGCTCTGGGGCCAACGTCCTGACTTTC
d_call: .; v_call: TRBV11-2; j_call: TRBJ2-1; clone_size: .; cdr3_aa: CASSFTPASTEGEQFF; cdr3_nt: TGTGCCAGCAGCTTCACCCCGGCTAGCACGGAGGGGGAGCAGTTCTTC
d_call: .; v_call: TRBV10-2; j_call: TRBJ2-7; clone_size: once; cdr3_aa: CASSDLMGRRSYEQYF; cdr3_nt: TGCGCCAGCAGTGATCTGATGGGCAGGAGGTCCTACGAGCAGTACTTC
d_call: TRBD1; v_call: TRBV5-6; j_call: TRBJ2-7; clone_size: .; cdr3_aa: CASSLDWTGNSYEQYF; cdr3_nt: TGTGCCAGCAGCTTGGATTGGACAGGGAATTCCTACGAGCAGTACTTC
d_call: TRBD1; v_call: TRBV10-3; j_call: TRBJ1-2; clone_size: .; cdr3_aa: CAIRGGTDNYGYTF; cdr3_nt: TGTGCCATCAGGGGGGGGACAGATAACTATGGCTACACCTTC
d_call: TRBD1; v_call: TRBV2; j_call: TRBJ1-5; clone_size: .; cdr3_aa: CASRVGTDPYSNQPQHF; cdr3_nt: TGTGCCAGCAGAGTAGGGACAGACCCTTATAGCAATCAGCCCCAGCATTTT
d_call: .; v_call: TRBV10-1; j_call: TRBJ2-7; clone_size: .; cdr3_aa: CASSPLPGGGTGSYEQYF; cdr3_nt: TGCGCCAGCAGTCCCCTCCCCGGGGGAGGGACAGGATCCTACGAGCAGTACTTC
d_call: .; v_call: TRBV12-3/TRBV12-4; j_call: TRBJ1-1; clone_size: .; cdr3_aa: CASSFAGTEAFF; cdr3_nt: TGTGCCAGCAGTTTTGCCGGCACTGAAGCTTTCTTT
d_call: .; v_call: TRBV5-8; j_call: TRBJ1-2; clone_size: .; cdr3_aa: CASSLGPNYGYTF; cdr3_nt: TGTGCCAGCAGCTTGGGACCGAACTATGGCTACACCTTC
d_call: TRBD2; v_call: TRBV4-1; j_call: TRBJ2-7; clone_size: few; cdr3_aa: CASSVPGTSYEQYF; cdr3_nt: TGCGCCAGCAGCGTTCCCGGGACTAGCTACGAGCAGTACTTC